The TCR beta chain described here comes from a study of shared clonotypes between healthy human individuals. Study in general: A donor's plate count was three for CD4 naive and three for CD4 memory; CD8 naive had two and CD8 memory one.

Whole-study results and caveats: Memory subsets generally showed smaller estimated richness than naive subsets did. Tissue TCR repertoires likely differ from these blood-only repertoires.

CDR1 SQVTM and CDR2 ANQGSEA come from the germline V gene. The CDR3 sequence is 14 residues long. V lost 4 bases and J lost 2; bases outside the gene matches: 5. Worth noting for this clone: Its target is unknown.

A CD45RA-negative memory subset and a CD45RA+ naive subset were separated from the CD4+ cells. Some clones are missing from TCRdb's copy, which holds only in-frame ones; the method was immunoSEQ multiplex PCR. The sample includes 2 million to 3 million clones, 93% of them seen just once. This TCR was recovered from a man between 18 and 35 years old in good health. Some clones in this sample may be carry-over from other donors' samples. Sequences were obtained from naive CD4+ T cells from PBMCs. Subset noted: CD45RA+ positively selected. This chain uses TRBV29-1 with TRBJ2-3; 8 positions agree with TRBD2. The DNA for the CDR3 is TGCAGCGTTGGTTCGGGAGGGCACACAGATACGCAGTATTTT. Translation: CSVGSGGHTDTQYF.